What follows describes a single T cell receptor (beta chain). Its antigen remains unidentified. The data were taken from a study of CD8 T cells in Susac syndrome. Points from the study as a whole: Only a relatively small number of individuals were included in the TCR sequencing and HLA analysis.

TCR beta sequencing was performed on blood CD8+ and CD4+ T cells. The multiple sclerosis controls were treatment-naive patients with relapsing-remitting disease that was stable or active. CDR1 is KGHSH and CDR2 is LQKENI in the germline V gene. The CDR3 sequence is 16 residues long. V lost 3 bases, J lost 3 bases, and 9 bases stayed unmatched. When the RNA was reverse transcribed, random hexamers were used with an input of roughly 0.45 to 1 ug. TCR beta CDR3 was amplified by immunoSEQ multiplex PCR. This amplification extended across 54 Vbeta and 13 Jbeta segments. TCRdb reprocessed the immunoSEQ multiplex PCR reads with MiXCR, giving one entry per CDR3 protein. The sample contains about 76,000 distinct CDR3 sequences, 90% to 95% of which appear only once.

The chain has TRBV18 and TRBJ2-7, with TRBD1 matching 9 bases. The clonotype originates from a human donor with multiple sclerosis. Material: CD8+ T cells from PBMCs. CDR3 loop: CASSPWDRATIYEQYF. The CDR3 coding sequence is TGTGCCAGCTCACCGTGGGACAGGGCTACCATCTACGAGCAGTACTTC.